These 27 T cell receptor beta chains share one sample of origin, sequenced in a study of T cell responses to AZD1222 COVID-19 vaccine. The table came from immunoSEQ multiplex PCR; TCRdb's copy has only in-frame clones and leaves some out. The data hold some 120,000 clones, with about 90% observed a single time. The material was peripheral blood, obtained on day 0 of AZD1222 vaccination. The origin of the receptors is an adult in good health.

The V and J genes are TRBV7-6 and TRBJ2-3; 10 bases map to TRBD1. J was trimmed by 5 bases and V by 5 bases; bases with no gene match: 7. This CDR3 comprises 15 residues. Germline V gene lookup returns CDR1 SGHVS and CDR2 FNYEAQ. Here the CDR3 DNA reads TGTGCCAGCAGCGGACGACAGGGGGCGAAAGATACGCAGTATTTT. Its protein product is CASSGRQGAKDTQYF.

The chain couples TRBV4-2 to TRBJ1-5, with D unclear. The CDR3 spans 15 residues. Trimming took off 1 base at V and 0 bases at J, with 7 bases between the two ends. Germline V gives CDR1 LGHNA, CDR2 YNFKEQ. The CDR3 loop reads CASSQAGYSNQPQHF. CDR3 DNA: TGTGCCAGCAGCCAAGCAGGATATAGCAATCAGCCCCAGCATTTT.

The rearrangement links TRBV5-5 to TRBJ1-2, with D tentatively TRBD1 (6 bases). CDR3 size: 14 residues. Trimming cost V 4 bases and J 7 bases, with 17 bases left between them. Germline V gene lookup returns CDR1 SGHKS and CDR2 YYEKEE (reference sequence). CDR3 residues: CASSASGGALGYTF. CDR3 DNA: TGTGCCAGCAGCGCCTCGGGGGGCGCGCTTGGCTACACCTTC.

This clone was detected once. This sequence joins TRBV11-1 and TRBJ2-1, with D unresolved. Per germline, CDR1 SGHAT and CDR2 FQDESV (reference sequence). There are 15 residues in the CDR3. Trimming stripped 2 bases from V and 7 bases from J, with 15 bases between. CDR3 region: CASSLLLRAGNEQFF. In nucleotides, the CDR3 is TGTGCCAGCAGCTTACTTTTGCGCGCCGGGAATGAGCAGTTCTTC.

The chain recombines TRBV7-6 with TRBJ2-7, with 9 bases aligning to TRBD2. Germline V CDR1 and CDR2: SGHVS, FNYEAQ. This CDR3 comprises 16 residues. With V trimmed by 1 base and J by 0 bases, 4 bases remained unmatched. CDR3 residues: CASSLGSGRLSYEQYF. CDR3 sequence (DNA): TGTGCCAGCAGCTTAGGTAGCGGGAGACTCTCCTACGAGCAGTACTTC.

The chain recombines TRBV27 with TRBJ2-7; the D is unclear. Germline V CDR1 and CDR2: MNHEY, SMNVEV (reference sequence). CDR3 size: 14 residues. The ends were cut back, 0 bases at V and 2 bases at J, with 8 bases in the middle. In nucleotides, the CDR3 is TGTGCCAGCAGTTTATCTACTGGTCCCTACGAGCAGTACTTC. It codes for CASSLSTGPYEQYF.

The V gene is TRBV6-1, the J gene TRBJ1-3; D remains ambiguous. The CDR3 extends over 16 amino acids. Germline-derived CDR1 and CDR2 are MNHNS and SASEGT. V dropped 1 base and J dropped 0 bases, with 10 bases sitting between them. The CDR3 loop is CASSEGSYYSGNTIYF. The CDR3 nucleotides read TGTGCCAGCAGTGAAGGTAGCTATTACTCTGGAAACACCATATATTTT.

The chain has TRBV28 and TRBJ2-1; D is perhaps TRBD2 (7 bases). Germline CDR1 reads MDHEN; CDR2 reads SYDVKM. Trimming shortened V by 5 bases and J by 10 bases, and 27 bases separated the two germline ends. The CDR3 length is 17 residues. The CDR3 DNA reads TGTGCCAGCAGTCCGCGGGAGTGGGGGCATCCTAGTGGAGAGCAGTTCTTC. This gives the protein CASSPREWGHPSGEQFF.

The J gene is TRBJ1-1, the V gene TRBV7-8; D ambiguous. The CDR3 covers 12 residues. V gave up 5 bases and J gave up 8 bases, with 12 bases separating them. Germline CDR1 SGHVS, CDR2 FQNEAQ. CDR3 residues: CASSPPGSEAFF. DNA of the CDR3: TGTGCCAGCAGCCCCCCGGGCTCCGAAGCTTTCTTT.

V usage is TRBV30 and J usage is TRBJ1-6; 9 bases agree with TRBD1. J lost 5 bases, V lost 5 bases, and 4 bases had no gene match. The CDR3 runs 14 residues. Germline V CDR1 and CDR2: GTSNPN, SVGIG (reference sequence). As DNA, the CDR3 is TGTGCCTGGGGACAGGGGTGGAATAATTCACCCCTCCACTTT. Translating it yields CAWGQGWNNSPLHF.

The rearrangement links TRBV7-6 to TRBJ2-3; TRBD1 aligns across 10 bases. This CDR3 spans 20 amino acids. V shed 5 bases, J shed 2 bases, and the junction held 19 bases outside the gene matches. CDR1 and CDR2 from the germline V gene are SGHVS and FNYEAQ. DNA for the CDR3: TGTGCCAGCAGCCTAATGACCGGGACAGGGGACGGGGGGACCACAGATACGCAGTATTTT. It specifies CASSLMTGTGDGGTTDTQYF.

The V call is TRBV3-1 (or the pseudogene TRBV3-2), the J call TRBJ1-5, with TRBD1 as a possible D gene (5 bases). V lost 0 bases, J lost 0 bases, and 15 bases lay in between. This CDR3 has 18 amino acids. Germline V gives CDR1 LGHDT, CDR2 YNNKEL (reference sequence). The CDR3 reads CASSQDGQGSYSNQPQHF. The CDR3 coding sequence is TGTGCCAGCAGCCAAGATGGGCAGGGATCTTATAGCAATCAGCCCCAGCATTTT.

In this sample, this clone turned up a few times. The CDR3 region is CASSWRSSGSYEQYF. CDR3 in DNA: TGTGCCAGCAGCTGGAGGTCTAGCGGGTCCTACGAGCAGTACTTC. The chain employs TRBV7-2 and TRBJ2-7; 8 bases map to TRBD2. The CDR3 loop spans 15 amino acids. Germline assignment: CDR1 SGHTA and CDR2 FQGNSA. Trimming took 4 bases from V and 1 from J; bases not matched to a gene: 6.

J is TRBJ2-7 and V is TRBV27, with 7 positions matching TRBD2. There are 13 residues in the CDR3. V was clipped by 7 bases and J by 3 bases; unmatched bases: 6. The germline CDR1 and CDR2 sequences are MNHEY and SMNVEV (reference sequence). The CDR3 DNA follows: TGTGCCAGCACTTTGAGCGGGAACTACGAGCAGTACTTC. Its protein is CASTLSGNYEQYF.

V is TRBV7-8 and J is TRBJ2-7, with 9 bases lining up with TRBD1. Germline V gene data show CDR1 as SGHVS and CDR2 as FQNEAQ. V trimming: 4 bases; J trimming: 5 bases; junction bases outside the gene matches: 12. CDR3 length: 16 amino acids. CDR3 protein: CASSSRIQGAEDEQYF. The CDR3 bases are TGTGCCAGCAGCTCCCGCATACAGGGGGCAGAGGACGAGCAGTACTTC.

V is TRBV5-4 and J is TRBJ1-5, with D maybe TRBD1 (5 bases). CDR3 size: 14 residues. The germline gives CDR1 SGHNT, CDR2 YYREEE (reference sequence). With 4 bases removed from V and 1 base from J, the gap between germline ends came to 9 bases. Here the CDR3 reads CASSNRDSNQPQHF. CDR3 sequence (DNA): TGTGCCAGCAGCAACCGGGACAGCAATCAGCCCCAGCATTTT.

This chain joins TRBV18 and TRBJ1-1; possible D gene TRBD1, 5 bases. V was shortened by 1 base and J by 1 base, with 7 bases between the two germline ends. CDR1 KGHSH and CDR2 LQKENI come from the germline V gene. The CDR3 runs 14 residues. The CDR3, as DNA: TGTGCCAGCTCACCACAGGGGCCGAACACTGAAGCTTTCTTT. Translated: CASSPQGPNTEAFF.

This clone was seen only once. This chain uses TRBV7-2 with TRBJ2-1; tentative D call: TRBD2 (6 bases). The CDR3 has 14 residues. From germline, CDR1 is SGHTA and CDR2 FQGNSA. V was cut by 1 base and J by 6 bases, with 10 bases left in between. The CDR3 nucleotides read TGTGCCAGCAGCTTAGATGGACTATTCAATGAGCAGTTCTTC. This gives the protein CASSLDGLFNEQFF.

V usage is TRBV5-1 and J usage is TRBJ1-1; unclear D gene. The V gene lost 2 bases and the J gene lost 6 bases, with 8 bases spanning the gap. CDR1 and CDR2 (germline): SGHRS, YFSETQ. This CDR3 region has 12 residues. The CDR3 reads CASSFDGPEAFF. The CDR3 nucleotides are TGCGCCAGCAGCTTCGACGGACCTGAAGCTTTCTTT.

The genes are TRBV7-9 and TRBJ1-1; D possibly corresponds to TRBD1 (6 bases). Germline V gene lookup returns CDR1 SEHNR and CDR2 FQNEAQ (reference sequence). The V end was cut by 5 bases, the J end by 6 bases, with 16 bases between. The CDR3 has 14 residues. CDR3 protein: CASSPTWGAAEAFF. CDR3 sequence (DNA): TGTGCCAGCAGCCCGACGTGGGGGGCGGCTGAAGCTTTCTTT.

The rearrangement joins TRBV3-1 (or the pseudogene TRBV3-2) to TRBJ1-1, with no clear D. The CDR3 has 17 amino acids. Germline CDR1 and CDR2: LGHDT and YNNKEL (reference sequence). Trimming pared 4 bases from V and 3 bases from J, leaving 21 bases between. The CDR3 is CASSPLGTVGSDTEAFF. For the CDR3, the DNA is TGTGCCAGCAGCCCTCTGGGAACAGTTGGATCTGACACTGAAGCTTTCTTT.

The chain employs TRBV7-2 and TRBJ2-3, with 8 nucleotides matching TRBD2. Looked up from germline, CDR1 is SGHTA and CDR2 is FQGNSA. The CDR3 is 15 amino acids. Trimming cost V 5 bases and J 6 bases; bases outside gene matches: 10. CDR3 sequence (DNA): TGTGCCAGCAGCCTATCGGGGCGGGGGGTGGATACGCAGTATTTT. Translation gives CASSLSGRGVDTQYF.

The chain employs TRBV4-3 and TRBJ2-7, with TRBD1 matching 7 bases. J lost 1 base, V lost 1 base, and 4 bases had no gene match. Per the germline V gene, CDR1 is LGHNA and CDR2 is YSLEER. The CDR3 length is 15 residues. The CDR3 coding sequence is TGCGCCAGCAGCCAAGTCACGGGACAGTCCTACGAGCAGTACTTC. Translating it yields CASSQVTGQSYEQYF.

This chain connects TRBV30 to TRBJ2-7, with 9 bases that match TRBD1. Germline V gene sequence: CDR1 GTSNPN, CDR2 SVGIG (reference sequence). V shed 4 bases and J 3 bases; nucleotides not matched to a gene: 7. The CDR3 consists of 14 residues. CDR3 in DNA: TGTGCCTGGAACCAGGACAGGGGTCACTACGAGCAGTACTTC. Translation gives CAWNQDRGHYEQYF.

The chain is built from TRBV14 and TRBJ2-5; D not certain. Germline V gives CDR1 SGHDN, CDR2 FVKESK. The CDR3 totals 13 residues. Between the trimmed V and J ends, which lost 4 bases and 1 base, there was a span of 7 bases. CDR3 bases: TGTGCCAGCAGCCCTTCCTCCCAAGAGACCCAGTACTTC. Residues: CASSPSSQETQYF.

The V call is TRBV6-1, the J call TRBJ1-1; TRBD1 is a possible D gene (6 bases). The CDR3 has 16 amino acids. Trimming removed 1 base at V and 5 bases at J, with 17 bases between. CDR1 and CDR2 (germline): MNHNS, SASEGT. The CDR3 protein is CASSEGFGGAVTEAFF. The CDR3 DNA sequence: TGTGCCAGCAGTGAAGGGTTTGGGGGGGCAGTAACTGAAGCTTTCTTT.

This rearrangement joins TRBV30 to TRBJ1-1; a possible D gene is TRBD1 (5 bases). The CDR3 consists of 13 residues. V was pared by 2 bases and J by 7 bases, with 14 bases between. From germline, CDR1 is GTSNPN and CDR2 SVGIG (reference sequence). The CDR3 sequence is CAWSKGSAFEAFF. In nucleotides, the CDR3 is TGTGCCTGGAGTAAGGGGTCTGCCTTTGAAGCTTTCTTT.